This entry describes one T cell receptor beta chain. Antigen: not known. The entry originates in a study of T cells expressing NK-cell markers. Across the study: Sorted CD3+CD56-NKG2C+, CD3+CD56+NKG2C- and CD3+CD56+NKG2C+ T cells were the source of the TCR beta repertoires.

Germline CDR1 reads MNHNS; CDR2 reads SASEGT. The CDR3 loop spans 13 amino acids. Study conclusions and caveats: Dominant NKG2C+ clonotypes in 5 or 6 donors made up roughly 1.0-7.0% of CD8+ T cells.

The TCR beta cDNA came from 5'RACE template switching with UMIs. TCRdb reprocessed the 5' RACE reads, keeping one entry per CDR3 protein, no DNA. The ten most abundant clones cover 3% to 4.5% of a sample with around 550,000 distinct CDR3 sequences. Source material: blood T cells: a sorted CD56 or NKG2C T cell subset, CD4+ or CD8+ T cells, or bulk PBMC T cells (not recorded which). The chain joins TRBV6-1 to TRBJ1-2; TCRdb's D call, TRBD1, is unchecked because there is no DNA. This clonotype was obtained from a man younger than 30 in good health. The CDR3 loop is CASSETGRDGYTF.